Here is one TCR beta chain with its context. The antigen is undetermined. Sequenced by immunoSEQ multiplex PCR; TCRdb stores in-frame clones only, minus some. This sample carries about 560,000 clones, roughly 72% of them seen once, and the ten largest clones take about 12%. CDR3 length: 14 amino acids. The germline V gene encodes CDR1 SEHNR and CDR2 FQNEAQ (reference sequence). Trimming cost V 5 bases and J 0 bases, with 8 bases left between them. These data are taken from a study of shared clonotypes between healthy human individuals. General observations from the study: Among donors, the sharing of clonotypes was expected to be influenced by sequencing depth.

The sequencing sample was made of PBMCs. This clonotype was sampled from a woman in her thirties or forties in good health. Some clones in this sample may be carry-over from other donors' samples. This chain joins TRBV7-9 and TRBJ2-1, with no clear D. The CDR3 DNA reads TGTGCCAGCAGCGTCCTCGACTCCTACAATGAGCAGTTCTTC. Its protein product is CASSVLDSYNEQFF.